The entry below gives a single TCR beta chain sequence along with its context. As yet, its antigen is unknown. This CDR3 is built from 15 residues. The V end lost 4 bases, the J end lost 5 bases, and 17 bases lay between the germline ends. The V gene's germline CDR1 is MNHEY and CDR2 SVGAGI. This entry comes from a study of T cell responses to AZD1222 COVID-19 vaccine. Study-level findings and limits: White British ancestry dominated among donors, who included more females, and clonal diversity was possibly underestimated. Only 5 or 6 people who got AZD1222 tested seropositive at baseline. An increase in Spike-specific TCR breadth and depth was observed after two AZD1222 doses. Repertoires in all cases were sampled only once the peak T cell response had passed.

Libraries were prepared by immunoSEQ multiplex PCR; TCRdb keeps only in-frame clonotypes and omits some of them. The sample lists about 69,000 clones, roughly 85% occurring once. This chain uses TRBV6-5 with TRBJ1-2; a possible D gene is TRBD1 (5 bases). This TCR was sampled from an adult who received the AZD1222 COVID-19 vaccine. Sequenced here: peripheral blood, sampled 28 days after the second AZD1222 dose. The CDR3: CASSSRTRGAYGYTF. CDR3 nucleotides: TGTGCCAGCAGTTCCCGGACCCGAGGGGCTTATGGCTACACCTTC.